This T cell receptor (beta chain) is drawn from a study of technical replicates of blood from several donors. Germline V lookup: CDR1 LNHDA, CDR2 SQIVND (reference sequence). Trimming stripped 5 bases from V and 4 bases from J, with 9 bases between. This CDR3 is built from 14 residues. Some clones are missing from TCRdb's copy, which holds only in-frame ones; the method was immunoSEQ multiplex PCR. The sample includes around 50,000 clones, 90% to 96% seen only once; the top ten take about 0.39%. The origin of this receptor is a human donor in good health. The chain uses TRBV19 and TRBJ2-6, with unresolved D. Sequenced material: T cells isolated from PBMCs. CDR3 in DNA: TGTGCCAGTAGTGACGAGGCCGGGGCCAACGTCCTGACTTTC. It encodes CASSDEAGANVLTF.